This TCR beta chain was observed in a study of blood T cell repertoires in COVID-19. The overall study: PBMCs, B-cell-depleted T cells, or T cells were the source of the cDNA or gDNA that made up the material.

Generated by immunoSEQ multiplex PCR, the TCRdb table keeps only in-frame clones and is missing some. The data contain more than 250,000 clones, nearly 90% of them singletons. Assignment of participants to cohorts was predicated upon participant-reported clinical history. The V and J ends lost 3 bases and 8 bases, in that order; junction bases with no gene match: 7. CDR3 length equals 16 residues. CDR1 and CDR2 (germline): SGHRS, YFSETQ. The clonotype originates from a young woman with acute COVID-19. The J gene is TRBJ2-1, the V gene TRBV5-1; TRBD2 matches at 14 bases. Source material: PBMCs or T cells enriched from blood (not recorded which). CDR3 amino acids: CASSSGTSGRFYEQFF. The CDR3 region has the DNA TGCGCCAGCAGCTCGGGGACTAGCGGGAGATTTTATGAGCAGTTCTTC. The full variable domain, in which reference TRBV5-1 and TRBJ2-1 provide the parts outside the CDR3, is KAGVTQTPRYLIKTRGQQVTLSCSPISGHRSVSWYQQTPGQGLQFLFEYFSETQRNKGNFPGRFSGRQFSNSRSEMNVSTLELGDSALYLCASSSGTSGRFYEQFFGPGTRLTVL.